The 29 T cell receptor beta chains in this list originate from one sample, sequenced in a study of low-dose radiotherapy and immunotherapy resistance in tumors. The time point is: after trial treatment. Treatment of the sample: LDRT plus nivolumab, ipilimumab, low-dose cyclophosphamide and aspirin (RACIN trial). With TRAV- and TRBV-specific primers, first-strand cDNA was made, covering the alpha and beta chains. Both a constant-region primer and a V-primer adapter served to amplify TCRs across around 20 PCR cycles. TCRdb re-analysed the reads in MiXCR, keeping a single row per CDR3 protein. The sample yields roughly 90,000 distinct CDR3 sequences, 20% to 25% seen once. The sequencing here drew on PBMCs, taken after low-dose radiotherapy plus immunotherapy. All receptors come from a female donor with ovarian cancer.

This clonotype was counted many times. This rearrangement joins TRBV6-6 to TRBJ1-4, with a weak D call TRBD1 (6 bases). V was shortened by 2 bases and J by 7 bases, with 11 bases between the two germline ends. This CDR3 spans 14 amino acids. The germline V gene has CDR1 MNHNY and CDR2 SVGAGI (reference sequence). The CDR3 DNA reads as TGTGCCAGCAGTTACCCCTTCAGGGGTGAAAAACTGTTTTTT. This gives the protein CASSYPFRGEKLFF.

Many counts were recorded for this clonotype. The chain employs TRBV27 and TRBJ2-7; D is perhaps TRBD1 (5 bases). Trimming cost V 5 bases and J 0 bases, with 11 bases left between them. The CDR3 runs 14 residues. Per the germline V gene, CDR1 is MNHEY and CDR2 is SMNVEV (reference sequence). The CDR3: CASSKRGSSYEQYF. The DNA of the CDR3 is TGTGCCAGCAGTAAAAGGGGCTCCTCCTACGAGCAGTACTTC.

The chain employs TRBV7-9 and TRBJ2-1; possibly TRBD1 or TRBD2 for D (5 bases each). This CDR3 contains 14 residues. Trimming stripped 5 bases from V and 3 bases from J, with 11 bases between. Germline CDR1 and CDR2: SEHNR and FQNEAQ (reference sequence). CDR3 sequence reads: CASSRDLNYNEQFF. The CDR3 DNA sequence: TGTGCCAGCAGCCGGGACCTAAACTACAATGAGCAGTTCTTC.

The rearrangement joins TRBV10-3 to TRBJ2-1, with a tentative D call TRBD1 (6 bases). Per germline, CDR1 ENHRY and CDR2 SYGVKD. This CDR3 has 14 amino acids. V lost 5 bases to trimming and J lost 5 bases, with 13 bases between them. As DNA, the CDR3 is TGTGCCATCAGTAGCACAGGGTCCGACAATGAGCAGTTCTTC. It translates to CAISSTGSDNEQFF.

This clonotype occurred many times. This chain connects TRBV28 to TRBJ1-1, with D hard to call. Trimming stripped 5 bases from V and 5 bases from J, with 6 bases between. The germline gives CDR1 MDHEN, CDR2 SYDVKM. The CDR3 is 11 amino acids. DNA for the CDR3: TGTGCCAGCAGTCCGAGTACTGAAGCTTTCTTT. Residues: CASSPSTEAFF.

This clonotype was found many times. V gene TRBV28 combines with J gene TRBJ2-7, with D perhaps TRBD1 or TRBD2 (5 bases each). V lost 6 bases and J 3 bases, leaving 12 bases between the germline ends. CDR1 and CDR2 (germline): MDHEN, SYDVKM. The CDR3 consists of 13 residues. The CDR3 sequence: CASSSGPYYEQYF. CDR3 DNA: TGTGCCAGCAGCTCGGGACCGTACTACGAGCAGTACTTC.

This clonotype was detected only once. The chain combines TRBV28 with TRBJ1-6; TRBD1 is a possible D gene (6 bases). The CDR3 spans 13 residues. Germline V gene lookup returns CDR1 MDHEN and CDR2 SYDVKM. Trimming took off 7 bases at V and 11 bases at J, with 15 bases between the two ends. Here the CDR3 reads CASIDQGRPPLHF. The CDR3 DNA reads TGTGCCAGCATTGACCAGGGGCGACCACCCCTCCACTTT. The variable domain in full, with the rest retrieved from reference TRBV28 and TRBJ1-6, is DVKVTQSSRYLVKRTGEKVFLECVQDMDHENMFWYRQDPGLGLRLIYFSYDVKMKEKGDIPEGYSVSREKKERFSLILESASTNQTSMYLCASIDQGRPPLHFGNGTRLTVT.

With regard to this clonotype: A far larger clone is a single base away, which makes a read error likely. The rearrangement uses TRBV28 and TRBJ2-5; D not resolved. The tail of the sequence fits TRBJ2-7 better, so the J call may be wrong. Germline CDR1 is MDHEN and CDR2 is SYDVKM. This CDR3 has 16 residues. CDR3 in amino acids: CASSSTQTRTSYEQYF. CDR3 in DNA: TGTGCCAGCAGTTCTACCCAGACACGGACCTCCTACGAGCAGTACTTC.

This clonotype was seen ten or more times. This sequence joins TRBV27 and TRBJ1-3; no reliable D call. Between the trimmed V and J ends, which lost 2 bases and 0 bases, there was a span of 17 bases. Germline loops: CDR1 MNHEY, CDR2 SMNVEV (reference sequence). This CDR3 has 18 residues. The CDR3 region has the DNA TGTGCCAGCAGTTTAAATCTGGGAGGGCTTAGCTCTGGAAACACCATATATTTT. Translated: CASSLNLGGLSSGNTIYF.

This clonotype showed up many times. The chain uses TRBV20-1 and TRBJ2-3; D ambiguous. Germline V gene data show CDR1 as DFQATT and CDR2 as SNEGSKA (reference sequence). V was shortened by 6 bases and J by 0 bases, with 19 bases between the two germline ends. The CDR3 covers 16 residues. For the CDR3, the DNA is TGCAGTGCCCCCCCCTCGCTGACAACTAGCACAGATACGCAGTATTTT. Encoded protein: CSAPPSLTTSTDTQYF.

About this clonotype itself: This likely stems from a read error, as it lies one base from a far larger clone. It is likely a read error, because the conserved phenylalanine at the end of the CDR3 is missing. The chain joins TRBV27 to TRBJ2-2, with D perhaps given as TRBD1 or TRBD2 (5 bases each). The CDR3 length is 17 residues. Germline V gene data show CDR1 as MNHEY and CDR2 as SMNVEV (reference sequence). The CDR3 coding sequence is TGTGCCACCAGTGAAGAAAATCGGGCCGAGGGGTACGGGGAGCTGTTTTAT. It encodes CATSEENRAEGYGELFY.

This clonotype was picked up many times. The chain is built from TRBV12-3 or TRBV12-4 and TRBJ2-1, with 9 bases that match TRBD1. V trimming: 2 bases; J trimming: 9 bases; junction bases outside the gene matches: 8. CDR3 length: 15 residues. CDR3 sequence: CASSLHGQGLGEQFF. The DNA for the CDR3 is TGTGCCAGCAGTTTACATGGACAGGGGTTGGGTGAGCAGTTCTTC.

This clonotype has just a few counts. V gene TRBV9 combines with J gene TRBJ2-7; possible D gene TRBD1, 5 bases. Germline assignment: CDR1 SGDLS and CDR2 YYNGEE. With 0 bases removed from V and 0 bases from J, the gap between germline ends came to 13 bases. This CDR3 spans 16 amino acids. CDR3 DNA: TGTGCCAGCAGCGTAGCAATGGACAACCCCTCCTACGAGCAGTACTTC. Protein product: CASSVAMDNPSYEQYF.

This clonotype was counted at least ten times. CDR3 sequence: CSVGHQNTEAFF. CDR3 bases: TGCAGCGTTGGACACCAGAACACTGAAGCTTTCTTT. The rearrangement uses TRBV29-1 and TRBJ1-1; D unclear. The CDR3 length is 12 residues. V dropped 4 bases and J dropped 1 base, with 7 bases sitting between them. Germline values: CDR1 SQVTM, CDR2 ANQGSEA. The full variable domain, in which reference TRBV29-1 and TRBJ1-1 provide the parts outside the CDR3, is SAVISQKPSRDICQRGTSLTIQCQVDSQVTMMFWYRQQPGQSLTLIATANQGSEATYESGFVIDKFPISRPNLTFSTLTVSNMSPEDSSIYLCSVGHQNTEAFFGQGTRLTVV.

This clonotype was recorded at least ten times. J is TRBJ2-5 and V is TRBV12-3 or TRBV12-4, with D perhaps TRBD1 (6 bases). The CDR3 has 12 residues. Deletions cut 5 bases from V and 5 bases from J, with 9 bases between. CDR3 in amino acids: CASSPRGETQYF. The CDR3 coding sequence is TGTGCCAGCAGTCCCAGGGGTGAGACCCAGTACTTC.

This clonotype was recorded at least ten times. Written as DNA, the CDR3 is TGTGCCAGCAGCCCTTTCGCAAGGGCCGCAAACATTCAGTACTTC. Translated, it gives CASSPFARAANIQYF. J is TRBJ2-4 and V is TRBV5-6; D not resolved. The germline V gene has CDR1 SGHDT and CDR2 YYEEEE. V lost 4 bases to trimming and J lost 6 bases, with 17 bases between them. The length of the CDR3 is 15 residues.

V and J are TRBV24-1 and TRBJ1-6, with no clear D. The V end lost 7 bases, the J end lost 7 bases, and 10 bases lay between the germline ends. The germline CDR1 and CDR2 sequences are KGHDR and SFDVKD. The CDR3 is made up of 13 amino acids. This chain's CDR3 is CATRKDGNSPLHF. The CDR3 DNA follows: TGTGCCACCAGAAAAGACGGCAATTCACCCCTCCACTTT.

This clonotype was recorded many times. The CDR3 spells CASSSIGRAAADTQYF. DNA for the CDR3: TGTGCCAGCAGCTCTATTGGGCGTGCGGCTGCAGATACGCAGTATTTT. This chain uses TRBV7-2 with TRBJ2-3; D uncertain. V dropped 4 bases and J dropped 4 bases, with 18 bases sitting between them. CDR3 length: 16 amino acids. The germline V gene encodes CDR1 SGHTA and CDR2 FQGNSA.

This clonotype has ten or more counts. V gene TRBV6-1 combines with J gene TRBJ2-2; weak D call: TRBD1 (6 bases). The CDR3 runs 14 residues. Trimming took 9 bases from V and 1 from J, leaving 12 bases between them. Germline CDR1 MNHNS, CDR2 SASEGT. The chain's CDR3 is CASSSTGNTGELFF. The CDR3 coding sequence is TGTGCCAGTTCTTCGACAGGGAACACCGGGGAGCTGTTTTTT.

This clonotype has a count of ten or more. V usage is TRBV5-1 and J usage is TRBJ2-1; the D gene is possibly TRBD1 (5 bases). Trimming left V 0 bases short and J 15 bases short, with 13 bases between. Germline V lookup: CDR1 SGHRS, CDR2 YFSETQ. The CDR3 covers 12 residues. The CDR3: CASSLEKGQRFF. The DNA of the CDR3 is TGCGCCAGCAGCTTGGAGAAGGGGCAACGGTTCTTC. The full variable domain, its missing parts supplied by reference TRBV5-1 and TRBJ2-1, is KAGVTQTPRYLIKTRGQQVTLSCSPISGHRSVSWYQQTPGQGLQFLFEYFSETQRNKGNFPGRFSGRQFSNSRSEMNVSTLELGDSALYLCASSLEKGQRFFGPGTRLTVL.

About this clonotype: The junction shows a germline mismatch at one end, possibly a read error. V usage is TRBV6-2 or TRBV6-3 and J usage is TRBJ2-3, with TRBD2 identical over 13 bases. The germline V gene encodes CDR1 MNHEY and CDR2 SVGEGT. The CDR3 extends over 16 amino acids. This CDR3 reads CASSHWTSGGTDMQYF. The CDR3 nucleotides read TGTGCCAGCAGTCACTGGACTAGCGGGGGAACAGATATGCAGTATTTT.

This sequence joins TRBV6-5 and TRBJ1-2; D gene unclear. This CDR3 has 12 amino acids. Germline V gives CDR1 MNHEY, CDR2 SVGAGI. Trimming left V 7 bases short and J 8 bases short, with 14 bases between. The CDR3 DNA sequence: TGTGCCAGCACTCCCCTTGGGCGGGGCTACACCTTC. It translates to CASTPLGRGYTF.

The chain has TRBV10-2 and TRBJ2-7, with D uncertain. Deletions cut 8 bases from V and 0 bases from J, with 11 bases between. Germline loops: CDR1 WSHSY, CDR2 SAAADI. CDR3 length equals 13 residues. The DNA of the CDR3 is TGCGCCAGCGGGCAGGTTAGCTCCTACGAGCAGTACTTC. This gives the protein CASGQVSSYEQYF.

For this clonotype: This may be a read error: a much more frequent sequence differs by one nucleotide. The rearrangement uses TRBV5-4 and TRBJ2-1, with a possible D match to TRBD2 (5 bases). The CDR3 runs 15 residues. CDR1 SGHNT and CDR2 YYREEE come from the germline V gene (reference sequence). CDR3 DNA: TGTGCCAGAAGCTTGGGAGTAGCGTCCTACAATGAGCAGTTCTTC. This gives the protein CARSLGVASYNEQFF.

This clonotype was seen ten or more times. The genes are TRBV5-4 and TRBJ2-3; 7 bases are a match to TRBD1. The CDR3 runs 13 residues. CDR1 is SGHNT, CDR2 YYREEE, per germline (reference sequence). The CDR3 DNA reads TGTGCTTTCAGGGGACAGACCACAGATACGCAGTATTTT. This sequence encodes CAFRGQTTDTQYF.

This clonotype was counted many times. Here the CDR3 DNA reads TGTGCCAGCACCGTTCCGGGCACAGATACGCAGTATTTT. This codes for CASTVPGTDTQYF. The rearrangement uses TRBV6-2 or TRBV6-3 and TRBJ2-3, with no clear D. This CDR3 is built from 13 residues. The V gene's germline CDR1 is MNHEY and CDR2 SVGEGT. Trimming stripped 7 bases from V and 1 base from J, with 9 bases between.

This clonotype showed up many times. J is TRBJ2-3 and V is TRBV11-2, with a weak D call TRBD1 (6 bases). Trimming took off 1 base at V and 1 base at J, with 12 bases between the two ends. The CDR3 runs 16 residues. CDR1 is SGHAT and CDR2 is FQNNGV in the germline V gene. The CDR3 sequence: CASSLGGGWGTDTQYF. In DNA form, the CDR3 reads TGTGCCAGCAGCTTAGGTGGGGGCTGGGGCACAGATACGCAGTATTTT.

This clonotype was seen repeatedly, ten times or more. The rearrangement links TRBV5-1 to TRBJ1-2, with D possibly TRBD1 on 6 matching bases. Trimming stripped 0 bases from V and 8 bases from J, with 11 bases between. The CDR3 has 13 residues. CDR1 is SGHRS and CDR2 is YFSETQ in the germline V gene. CDR3 bases: TGCGCCAGCAGCTTGGCCGGGACAAGAGGCTACACCTTC. Amino acid sequence: CASSLAGTRGYTF.

This clonotype has a count of ten or more. The gene calls are TRBV29-1 and TRBJ2-3; the D gene is possibly TRBD1 (5 bases). In germline, CDR1 is SQVTM, CDR2 ANQGSEA. The V and J ends lost 0 bases and 8 bases respectively, with 6 bases between them. This CDR3 contains 11 residues. The CDR3 DNA reads as TGCAGCGTTGAAGATCAGGGTACGCAGTATTTT. The encoded protein is CSVEDQGTQYF.